Given below is one T cell receptor beta chain in context. This specimen comes from a study of blood T cell repertoires in COVID-19. Study context: Acute-phase and convalescent COVID-19 samples originated in the United States, Italy and Spain.

CDR3 length equals 16 residues. The study assigned cohorts using participant-reported clinical history. Cohort 3 donors were reported recovered after two negative PCRs, clearance, or symptom resolution. Here immunoSEQ multiplex PCR was the method, and the copy in TCRdb shows in-frame clones only, minus some. Among 100,000 to 150,000 clones listed, 80% to 90% were seen once. The sequenced sample was PBMCs or T cells enriched from blood (not recorded which). The gene calls are TRBV12-2 and TRBJ2-7; the listed D gene, TRBD2, was not tested against the DNA. TRBV12-2 is shown as a pseudogene. This TCR came from a woman in her 50s who had recovered from COVID-19. CDR3 sequence (DNA): TGTGCAAGTCGCTCGAGCACGGACCATCCGGGGGGCGAGCAGTACTTC. Its protein is CASRSSTDHPGGEQYF.